One and the same sample provided the 12 T cell receptor beta chains below, sequenced in a study of long-term antiretroviral therapy in people with HIV. It was version v3.0 of the immunoSEQ assay that was run at survey level. Method: immunoSEQ multiplex PCR; TCRdb's copy keeps in-frame clones and lacks some. The sample consists of under 50,000 clones, about 95% of them appearing once. Sample: unsorted PBMCs, taken approximately 9.1 years after starting antiretroviral therapy. The receptors were sampled from a man aged 25 to 40 with HIV.

This clone was observed a single time. The CDR3 sequence: CASSLGDRGDQPQHF. The CDR3 coding sequence is TGCGCCAGCAGCTTGGGGGACAGGGGGGACCAGCCCCAGCATTTT. V usage is TRBV5-1 and J usage is TRBJ1-5, with 11 bases fitting TRBD1. The V gene's germline CDR1 is SGHRS and CDR2 YFSETQ. The CDR3 loop spans 15 amino acids. V shed 0 bases and J 7 bases; nucleotides not matched to a gene: 3.

The chain combines TRBV27 with TRBJ1-1; D is undetermined. The germline V gene encodes CDR1 MNHEY and CDR2 SMNVEV (reference sequence). The CDR3 has 14 amino acids. V was pared by 5 bases and J by 7 bases, with 17 bases between. The CDR3 here is CASSLDNTRIEAFF. CDR3 DNA: TGTGCCAGCAGTCTCGATAACACACGCATTGAAGCTTTCTTT.

This clone came up once. V usage is TRBV4-1 and J usage is TRBJ1-4; no definite D call. V shed 2 bases and J shed 3 bases, with 4 bases lying between them. Per the germline V gene, CDR1 is MGHRA and CDR2 is YSYEKL. The CDR3 length is 13 residues. CDR3 region: CASSQYSNEKLFF. DNA for the CDR3: TGCGCCAGCAGCCAATACTCTAATGAAAAACTGTTTTTT.

This chain links TRBV11-3 with TRBJ2-3; 9 nucleotides agree with TRBD2. Germline V gene lookup returns CDR1 SGHNT and CDR2 YENEEA. The junction had 5 bases not matched to a gene; V was cut back by 5 bases and J by 2 bases. The CDR3 is made up of 15 amino acids. CDR3 protein: CASSLSGGLTDTQYF. Here the CDR3 DNA reads TGTGCCAGCAGCCTTAGCGGGGGCCTCACAGATACGCAGTATTTT.

The genes are TRBV10-1 and TRBJ2-5; tentative D call: TRBD1 (5 bases). V was pared by 0 bases and J by 5 bases, with 19 bases between. The V gene's germline CDR1 is WNHNN and CDR2 SYGVQD (reference sequence). This CDR3 comprises 17 residues. As DNA, the CDR3 is TGCGCCAGCAGTGAGTCGTCCGTCCAGGGAACACGGGAGACCCAGTACTTC. This encodes CASSESSVQGTRETQYF.

Here the CDR3 DNA reads TGCGCCAGCAGTGACGGGAGCGGGGGCACAGATACGCAGTATTTT. Encoded protein: CASSDGSGGTDTQYF. This chain connects TRBV10-1 to TRBJ2-3; 7 positions match TRBD2. CDR3 length equals 15 residues. The V and J ends lost 3 bases and 1 base, in that order; junction bases with no gene match: 4. Germline loops: CDR1 WNHNN, CDR2 SYGVQD (reference sequence).

In nucleotides, the CDR3 is TGTGCCAGCAGTCCGGGGACAGGGGTGAACTATGGCTACACCTTC. Its protein is CASSPGTGVNYGYTF. The genes are TRBV28 and TRBJ1-2, with TRBD1 matching 10 bases. The V gene's germline CDR1 is MDHEN and CDR2 SYDVKM. This CDR3 is built from 15 residues. Losses at the gene ends were 5 bases for V and 2 bases for J; bases not matched to a gene: 5.

The gene calls are TRBV18 and TRBJ1-1, with 8 bases that match TRBD1. Germline lookup yields CDR1 KGHSH and CDR2 LQKENI. V gave up 1 base and J gave up 1 base; unmatched junction bases: 14. This CDR3 contains 19 residues. For the CDR3, the DNA is TGTGCCAGCTCACCACTGAGTTTGGGACAGGACTCCGGGAACACTGAAGCTTTCTTT. This encodes CASSPLSLGQDSGNTEAFF.

The chain links TRBV7-9 to TRBJ2-5; 9 bases match TRBD1. The CDR3 contains 14 residues. Germline V gene lookup returns CDR1 SEHNR and CDR2 FQNEAQ (reference sequence). Losses at the gene ends were 6 bases for V and 5 bases for J; bases not matched to a gene: 7. Written as DNA, the CDR3 is TGTGCCAGCAGGGGGACAGGGTTGGGGGAGACCCAGTACTTC. It specifies CASRGTGLGETQYF.

The gene calls are TRBV7-9 and TRBJ2-1; TRBD2 matches at 12 bases. The CDR3 runs 14 residues. Germline values: CDR1 SEHNR, CDR2 FQNEAQ (reference sequence). The V gene end was trimmed by 5 bases and the J gene end by 16 bases; junction bases not matched to a gene: 12. The CDR3 sequence: CASSPTSGGPPEFF. The CDR3 coding sequence is TGTGCCAGCAGCCCGACTAGCGGGGGCCCCCCGGAATTCTTC. Combining the CDR3 with reference TRBV7-9 and TRBJ2-1 gives the whole variable domain DTGVSQNPRHKITKRGQNVTFRCDPISEHNRLYWYRQTLGQGPEFLTYFQNEAQLEKSRLLSDRFSAERPKGSFSTLEIQRTEQGDSAMYLCASSPTSGGPPEFFGPGTRLTVL.

DNA for the CDR3: TGTGCCAGTAGTACGGGACTCAAAAACATTCAGTACTTC. This encodes CASSTGLKNIQYF. V usage is TRBV19 and J usage is TRBJ2-4, with TRBD2 as a possible D gene (6 bases). V dropped 4 bases and J dropped 3 bases, with 7 bases sitting between them. Looked up from germline, CDR1 is LNHDA and CDR2 is SQIVND (reference sequence). CDR3 length: 13 residues. Together with reference TRBV19 and TRBJ2-4, the CDR3 gives the full variable domain: DGGITQSPKYLFRKEGQNVTLSCEQNLNHDAMYWYRQDPGQGLRLIYYSQIVNDFQKGDIAEGYSVSREKKESFPLTVTSAQKNPTAFYLCASSTGLKNIQYFGAGTRLSVL.

V and J are TRBV2 and TRBJ2-5; 7 nucleotides agree with TRBD2. Germline V gene data show CDR1 as SNHLY and CDR2 as FYNNEI. This CDR3 region has 14 residues. The V gene end was trimmed by 3 bases and the J gene end by 5 bases; junction bases not matched to a gene: 6. CDR3 sequence: CASSDGLGEETQYF. DNA for the CDR3: TGTGCCAGCAGTGATGGACTAGGAGAGGAGACCCAGTACTTC.